The clone carrying this TCR beta chain showed up many times. Its matching antigen is unknown. Exclusion criteria comprised other autoimmune diseases, uncontrolled infections, pregnancy or lactation in patients. Serum thyroxine and TRAb, along with clinical symptoms, thyroid ultrasound and orbital computed tomography, were what diagnosis relied on. The data were taken from a study of Graves' ophthalmopathy and Graves' hyperthyroidism. Turning to the study itself: Blood was drawn at initial diagnosis, before any treatment. The study's findings and limits: Detection in blood was also observed for most expanded thyroid clonotypes above 0.001 frequency.

RNA transcripts served as template for amplifying TCR beta CDR3 sequences. RT-PCR was first run with HTBI primers, then multiplex PCR in a second round. TCRdb used MiXCR to reprocess the multiplex PCR reads, holding one entry per CDR3 protein. Among about 700,000 distinct CDR3 sequences listed, around 40% were seen once. The germline V and J ends were trimmed by 5 bases and 7 bases, with 15 bases remaining between them. The CDR3 covers 13 residues. The germline V gene encodes CDR1 SGHTA and CDR2 FQGNSA. The receptor's source is an adult man with Graves' ophthalmopathy. The sample taken for sequencing was peripheral blood. The gene calls are TRBV7-2 and TRBJ2-7, with D perhaps given as TRBD1 or TRBD2 (7 bases each). The CDR3 sequence: CASSPGTAGEQYF. The CDR3 DNA reads TGTGCCAGCAGCCCCGGGACAGCGGGGGAGCAGTACTTC.